This is a list of T cell receptor beta chains from one sample in a study of blood T cell repertoires in COVID-19. The table came from immunoSEQ multiplex PCR; TCRdb's copy has only in-frame clones and leaves some out. The data hold about 180,000 clones, with 88% observed a single time. Sample: PBMCs or T cells enriched from blood (not recorded which). These receptors came from a woman aged 18 to 35 who had recovered from COVID-19. CDR3s include the opening cysteine and the closing phenylalanine or tryptophan. A D gene is named only where the DNA matches it firmly. A clone size is listed for some rows: how often the clone was seen (once, few, many), or a class if it is expanded.

V	D	size	J	DNA	CDR3
TRBV27	TRBD2	.	TRBJ2-7	TGTGCCAGCAGTTCCCGTCCGGGGTGGGGAGGGAGCTCCTACGAGCAGTACTTC	CASSSRPGWGGSSYEQYF
TRBV7-8	.	.	TRBJ2-5	TGTGCCAGCAGCCCGCCCCGGGTCCCGGTGCGCGGGTTTGAAGAGACCCAGTACTTC	CASSPPRVPVRGFEETQYF
TRBV6-5	TRBD1	once	TRBJ1-1	TGTGCCAGCAGTTACTCCCGACAGGGAGGAGTCCCTTTCTTT	CASSYSRQGGVPFF
TRBV6-5	TRBD1	.	TRBJ2-7	TGTGCCAGCCTGGTGGGACAGGGCGCCCCATACGAGCAGTACTTC	CASLVGQGAPYEQYF
TRBV30	TRBD1	.	TRBJ2-7	TGTGCCTGGAGTCGGACAGGGGGAGGCGAGCAGTACTTC	CAWSRTGGGEQYF
TRBV18	TRBD2	once	TRBJ2-7	TGTGCCAGCTCACGGACTAGCGAAGGCTCCTACGAGCAGTACTTC	CASSRTSEGSYEQYF
TRBV7-2	.	once	TRBJ1-2	TGTGCCAGCAGCGTCGGGGGGGGCCGATATGGCTACACCTTC	CASSVGGGRYGYTF
TRBV10-3	TRBD2	.	TRBJ2-5	TGTGCCATCGCCTCCGGACTAGCGGGATTCCAGACCCAGTACTTC	CAIASGLAGFQTQYF
TRBV19	.	.	TRBJ1-5	TGTGCCAGTTACAGCCCACAGCCCTATAGCAATCAGCCCCAGCATTTT	CASYSPQPYSNQPQHF
TRBV10-3	.	.	TRBJ1-3	TGTGCCGCCACCCTGGCGGGAAACTCTGGAAACACCATATATTTT	CAATLAGNSGNTIYF
TRBV6-2/TRBV6-3	TRBD1	.	TRBJ1-6	TGTGCCAGCAGCACAGGGGCGAATTCACCCCTCCACTTT	CASSTGANSPLHF
TRBV28	TRBD1	.	TRBJ1-2	TGTGCCAGCATCGCGAAAAGGGACAGGCTTTTCGTTCGGGATGGCTACACCTTC	CASIAKRDRLFVRDGYTF
TRBV9	TRBD1	.	TRBJ1-2	TGTGCCAGCAGCGTAGCTGAAGGGGGCCACACCTTC	CASSVAEGGHTF
TRBV5-8	.	.	TRBJ1-5	TGTGCCAGCAGCTTCTTACAGGGATATCAGCCCCAGCATTTT	CASSFLQGYQPQHF
TRBV6-1	.	.	TRBJ2-7	TGTGCCAGCAGTGACAGTCCGCACTACGAGCAGTACTTC	CASSDSPHYEQYF
TRBV30	TRBD2	.	TRBJ2-7	TGTGCCTGGGCGGGAGTGGTGGGGTACGAGCAGTACTTC	CAWAGVVGYEQYF
TRBV11-3	TRBD2	once	TRBJ2-1	TGTGCCAGCAGCCTGCGGCTAGCGGGGTACAATGAGCAGTTCTTC	CASSLRLAGYNEQFF
TRBV6-5	TRBD1	.	TRBJ2-5	TGTGCCAGCAGTCCCGTAGGGACAGGGGGGGAGACCCAGTACTTC	CASSPVGTGGETQYF
TRBV14	.	.	TRBJ1-2	TGTGCCAGCAGCCAAGAAACCGGGACACCACTGAATGGCTACACCTTC	CASSQETGTPLNGYTF
TRBV2	.	once	TRBJ1-6	TGTGCCAGCAGTGTACAGGGAGGGATAAATTCACCCCTCCACTTT	CASSVQGGINSPLHF
TRBV5-1	TRBD1	.	TRBJ1-1	TGCGCCAGCAGCCAATCTGCCGGGACAGGTTTTGGCACTGAAGCTTTCTTT	CASSQSAGTGFGTEAFF
TRBV9	.	.	TRBJ2-3	TGTGCCAGCAGCGATAAACTAGAATATGATACGCAGTATTTT	CASSDKLEYDTQYF
TRBV28	.	.	TRBJ1-2	TGTGCCAGCGCCAGGACGGGGGATGGCTACACCTTC	CASARTGDGYTF
TRBV14	.	.	TRBJ2-1	TGTGCCAGCAGCCAGGACTGGGTGCTTTTGAATGAGCAGTTCTTC	CASSQDWVLLNEQFF
TRBV10-1	TRBD1	.	TRBJ2-2	TGCGCCAGCAGTGGGTCTTCACGGGGACAGGGGCCGACCGGGGAGCTGTTTTTT	CASSGSSRGQGPTGELFF
TRBV15	.	.	TRBJ1-5	TGTGCCACCAGTATCGAACAGTTTAGCAATCAGCCCCAGCATTTT	CATSIEQFSNQPQHF
TRBV5-5	.	.	TRBJ2-7	TGTGCCGGAAGGGCCCTACAGGACAGCTACGAGCAGTACTTC	CAGRALQDSYEQYF
TRBV25-1	TRBD1	.	TRBJ1-4	TGTGCCAGCCGACTGAATACAGGGGATGGAAAACTGTTTTTT	CASRLNTGDGKLFF
TRBV6-1	.	.	TRBJ1-6	TGTGCCAGCAGTGAATGGGGGCAGACGAATTCACCCCTCCACTTT	CASSEWGQTNSPLHF
TRBV9	TRBD2	few	TRBJ2-1	TGTGCCAGCAGCCCGCCTGGGGGAGGGCCGGGCTACAATGAGCAGTTCTTC	CASSPPGGGPGYNEQFF
TRBV5-1	TRBD1	.	TRBJ1-1	TGCGCCAGCAGTCATGGGGCGCAGGGGGCGAACACTGAAGCTTTCTTT	CASSHGAQGANTEAFF
TRBV6-5	.	.	TRBJ1-2	TGTGCCAGCAGTTACTCGATTTGGGGCTCCTATGGCTACACCTTC	CASSYSIWGSYGYTF
TRBV7-6	TRBD1	.	TRBJ1-1	TGTGCCAGCAGCCGTGGGACAGGGGTATCGAACACTGAAGCTTTCTTT	CASSRGTGVSNTEAFF
TRBV5-1	TRBD2	.	TRBJ2-1	TGCGCCAGCAGCTTTACTAGCGGGAGGGACAATGAGCAGTTCTTC	CASSFTSGRDNEQFF
TRBV11-2	TRBD2	.	TRBJ2-3	TGTGCCAGCAGCTTAGGCGGGAGGGCTGATACGCAGTATTTT	CASSLGGRADTQYF
TRBV29-1	.	.	TRBJ1-1	TGCAGCGAAAGCACAGGGTTAGGGAACACTGAAGCTTTCTTT	CSESTGLGNTEAFF
TRBV27	TRBD2	.	TRBJ2-7	TGTGCCAGCAGTTTTCAAGGACTAGCGGGACACGAGCAGTACTTC	CASSFQGLAGHEQYF
TRBV9	.	.	TRBJ2-3	TGTGCCAGCAGCGTATCCAGCGGCACAGATACGCAGTATTTT	CASSVSSGTDTQYF
TRBV10-3	TRBD2	.	TRBJ2-3	TGTGCCATCGGGACTAGCGGGAGCACAGATACGCAGTATTTT	CAIGTSGSTDTQYF
TRBV19	.	.	TRBJ1-4	TGTGCCAGTAGGAGGGAGGCCCATGAAAAACTGTTTTTT	CASRREAHEKLFF
TRBV7-6	TRBD2	.	TRBJ2-3	TGTGCCAGCAGCTTAGGGCTAGCGGGGGGAGTAGATACGCAGTATTTT	CASSLGLAGGVDTQYF
TRBV30	.	.	TRBJ1-5	TGTGCCTGGAGTGTACTTGGAGGATGGGGACAGCCCCAGCATTTT	CAWSVLGGWGQPQHF
TRBV11-2	TRBD1	.	TRBJ1-4	TGTGCCAGCAGCAGGGACAGGCGTGAAAAACTGTTTTTT	CASSRDRREKLFF
TRBV29-1	TRBD2	.	TRBJ2-7	TGCAGCGTGCTGACTAGCACTTACGAGCAGTACTTC	CSVLTSTYEQYF
TRBV5-1	TRBD1	.	TRBJ2-5	TGCGCCAGCAGCTGGGGAGCCGGACAGGGATCGACCCAGTACTTC	CASSWGAGQGSTQYF
TRBV28	TRBD2	.	TRBJ2-3	TGTGCCAGCGTAGCGGGAGGGAGGACAGATACGCAGTATTTT	CASVAGGRTDTQYF